The subject of this entry is one T cell receptor (beta chain). Its antigen remains undetermined. The input lacks base qualities; no much larger clone sits a single base away. V is clipped by 0 bases and J by 4 bases, and the sequence between their germline boundaries is 7 bases long. For CDR1 and CDR2, the germline V gene lists SNHLY and FYNNEI. The CDR3 holds 14 amino acids from the cysteine to the phenylalanine. Only the CDR3 DNA stays, 42 bases, in frame from base 1. The sample comes from a study of blood T cell repertoires in COVID-19 (TCRdb year 2020). Background on the whole study: The collaborator samples originated in the United States, Italy and Spain and spanned the acute and convalescent phases of COVID-19. The material from the prospective study consisted of cDNA or gDNA derived from T cells, B-cell-depleted T cells, or PBMCs. Deeply sampled blood TCRbeta repertoires from subjects exposed to, actively infected with, or recovered from COVID-19 were included in the dataset. A freely available public database, intended as a resource for researchers studying the immune response to SARS-CoV-2, is where the repertoires were released. The samples were drawn from two sources: the first 160 participants of the ongoing ImmuneRACE study, and 1,200 or so subjects contributed by 6 global collaborators. Sample metadata almost always included a de-identified subject ID, COVID-19 status, age in years and sex. Where available, HLA class I and class II types were taken from metadata supplied by the sample provider and were not determined by assay-based typing.

TCRbeta CDR3 regions were amplified from genomic DNA by means of the immunoSEQ Assay, a bias-controlled multiplex PCR. The authors' pipeline ran thus. The number of nucleated cells in each sample was estimated from the amplification of reference gene primers within the assay. Sequence reads were collapsed and filtered to measure the absolute abundance of every unique TCRbeta CDR3 rearrangement. For each sample, productive Simpson clonality was calculated by taking the square root of Simpson's diversity index across productive rearrangements. TCRdb retrieved this table from immuneACCESS and kept in-frame rearrangements only. Not all clones are present; in checked studies, unresolved V genes account for under half, and no reason is known for the remainder. For V, J and clone size, that table is used; D and trimming come from the DNA. The sample profile shows some 200,000 clones; around 89% of them were found once. The ten most abundant clones make up roughly 6% of the sample.

Collaborating institutions collected whole blood in K2EDTA tubes following their own protocols. For TCRbeta analysis, collaborator samples were shipped as frozen whole blood, as isolated PBMCs, or as DNA extracted from either sample type. Results the study describes overall, beyond this receptor: Clinical and demographic metadata were provided uncurated, with the amount varying by source and participant.

The receptor's source is a man aged 40-49 years with active or convalescent COVID-19. The chain links TRBV2 with TRBJ2-1, and possibly TRBD2, on 6 matching bases. Material: peripheral blood. The nucleotides are TGTGCCAGCAGTGAAGCCCGGGGGTACAATGAGCAGTTCTTC. It translates as CASSEARGYNEQFF.